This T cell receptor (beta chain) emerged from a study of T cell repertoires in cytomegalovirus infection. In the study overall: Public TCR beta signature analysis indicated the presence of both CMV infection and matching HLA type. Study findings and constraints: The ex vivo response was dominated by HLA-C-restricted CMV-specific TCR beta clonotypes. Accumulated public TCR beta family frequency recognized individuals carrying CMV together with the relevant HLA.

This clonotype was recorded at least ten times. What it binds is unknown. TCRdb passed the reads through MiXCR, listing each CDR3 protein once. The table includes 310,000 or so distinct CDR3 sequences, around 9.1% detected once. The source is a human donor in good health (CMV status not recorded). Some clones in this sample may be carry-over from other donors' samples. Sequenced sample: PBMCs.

The CDR3, as DNA: TGCAGTGCTCACAGGGGGACAGATACGCAGTATTTT. This gives the protein CSAHRGTDTQYF. The chain carries TRBV20-1 and TRBJ2-3; TRBD1 agrees at 8 bases. Per germline, CDR1 DFQATT and CDR2 SNEGSKA (reference sequence). With 5 bases clipped from V and 3 bases from J, the junction kept 1 base outside the gene matches. The CDR3 is 12 residues long.